Reported below is one T cell receptor (beta chain). The data are from a study of blood T cell repertoires in COVID-19. Study-level information: Samples of COVID-19 (acute and convalescent) were obtained from the United States, Italy and Spain. Sources were T cells, B-cell-depleted T cells, or PBMCs; the material itself was cDNA or gDNA.

Germline lookup yields CDR1 GTSNPN and CDR2 SVGIG (reference sequence). Unmatched junction bases numbered 6, after V lost 5 bases and J lost 5 bases. This CDR3 is built from 13 residues. As processed by the authors: Amplified reference gene primers provided the basis for estimating nucleated cell counts. TCRdb keeps only in-frame clones here, not all; method: immunoSEQ multiplex PCR. V and J calls and clone size are as listed in that table; D and trimming were resolved from the DNA. The top ten clones hold about 8.6% of a sample with approximately 270,000 clones, approximately 89% of them seen once. The TCR sequence derives from a man aged 35-49 years with active or convalescent COVID-19. This chain uses TRBV30 with TRBJ1-5, with 7 bases identical to TRBD1. Sample: peripheral blood. The CDR3 DNA follows: TGTGCCTGGGCCCGGGACAGCTATCAGCCCCAGCATTTT. Its protein is CAWARDSYQPQHF.